The rows below give T cell receptor beta chains drawn from one sample of a study of blood T cell repertoires in COVID-19. Assay used: immunoSEQ multiplex PCR; TCRdb lists only in-frame clones, some missing. This sample yields 150,000 to 200,000 clones, of which around 91% are seen a single time; roughly 0.82% belongs to the top ten. The material sequenced was PBMCs or T cells enriched from blood (not recorded which). Every receptor here comes from a woman between 18 and 29 years old who had recovered from COVID-19. Both conserved end residues are part of each CDR3. The D gene is left open where the match is weak. For some rows the clone size is stated as once, few or many, or as a class when expanded; others skip it.

d_call j_call v_call clone_size cdr3_aa cdr3_nt
TRBD1 TRBJ1-2 TRBV11-2 - CASSLQGAGGYTF TGTGCCAGCAGCTTGCAGGGGGCTGGTGGCTACACCTTC
TRBD2 TRBJ2-1 TRBV9 - CASSEPPLAHNEQFF TGTGCCAGCAGCGAGCCCCCACTAGCGCACAATGAGCAGTTCTTC
- TRBJ1-1 TRBV7-6 - CASSLNIPGENTEAFF TGTGCCAGCAGTTTAAACATCCCGGGGGAGAACACTGAAGCTTTCTTT
TRBD1 TRBJ2-7 TRBV6-5 - CASERGQGALEQYF TGTGCCTCCGAAAGGGGACAGGGGGCCTTAGAGCAGTACTTC
- TRBJ1-5 TRBV10-3 - CAISESVGRYNQPQHF TGTGCCATCAGTGAGTCGGTGGGCCGGTACAATCAGCCCCAGCATTTT
TRBD2 TRBJ2-3 TRBV24-1 - CATSDLGLAGGGTDTQYF TGTGCCACCAGTGATTTGGGGCTAGCGGGCGGGGGCACAGATACGCAGTATTTT
TRBD1 TRBJ1-2 TRBV9 - CASSGDRATRGVYGYTF TGTGCCAGCAGCGGCGACAGGGCTACTCGCGGCGTCTATGGCTACACCTTC
TRBD1 TRBJ1-3 TRBV28 - CASSFLQGAGNTIYF TGTGCCAGCAGTTTTCTTCAGGGGGCTGGAAACACCATATATTTT
- TRBJ2-7 TRBV6-1 - CASSEFSEQYF TGTGCCAGCAGTGAATTCTCCGAGCAGTACTTC
- TRBJ1-4 TRBV11-1 once CASSVGGGKEKLFF TGTGCCAGCAGCGTCGGGGGGGGAAAAGAAAAACTGTTTTTT
- TRBJ2-1 TRBV28 - CASSLDLGLPFF TGTGCCAGCAGTTTAGATTTGGGACTCCCGTTCTTC
- TRBJ2-1 TRBV23-1 - CASSHGVSYNEQFF TGCGCCAGCAGTCACGGGGTTTCCTACAATGAGCAGTTCTTC
- TRBJ2-1 TRBV27 - CASSLRGSYNEQFF TGTGCCAGCAGTTTACGTGGGAGTTACAATGAGCAGTTCTTC
- TRBJ1-1 TRBV7-2 few CASGEGPVNTEAFF TGTGCCAGCGGGGAGGGCCCTGTGAACACTGAAGCTTTCTTT
TRBD2 TRBJ2-3 TRBV28 - CASTDGAGGRNTQYF TGTGCCAGCACCGATGGGGCGGGAGGACGAAATACGCAGTATTTT
- TRBJ1-1 TRBV11-1 - CASSVTGNTEAFF TGTGCCAGCAGCGTGACAGGGAACACTGAAGCTTTCTTT
- TRBJ2-4 TRBV27 - CASRRGNDLQYF TGTGCCAGCAGAAGAGGGAATGACCTTCAGTACTTC
- TRBJ2-3 TRBV15 - CATSSRSGPTDTQYF TGTGCCACCAGCAGTCGAAGCGGGCCGACAGATACGCAGTATTTT
TRBD1 TRBJ2-7 TRBV6-5 - CASDRGLGDEQYF TGTGCCAGCGACAGGGGCCTCGGGGACGAGCAGTACTTC
- TRBJ2-7 TRBV29-1 - CSVLILDSYEQYF TGCAGCGTCCTCATACTAGACTCCTACGAGCAGTACTTC
- TRBJ1-4 TRBV27 once CASSSWGGREKLFF TGTGCCAGCAGTTCCTGGGGGGGGCGTGAAAAACTGTTTTTT
- TRBJ1-2 TRBV6-5 - CASSYGSPPGPGYTF TGTGCCAGCAGTTACGGGTCTCCGCCAGGCCCTGGCTACACCTTC
TRBD2 TRBJ2-7 TRBV30 - CAWSRGEAYEQYF TGTGCCTGGAGTCGGGGGGAGGCCTACGAGCAGTACTTC
- TRBJ2-2 TRBV30 - CAWRERSGELFF TGTGCCTGGAGGGAGAGATCCGGGGAGCTGTTTTTT
- TRBJ2-1 TRBV12-2 - CASRLVRSGSLSYNEQFF TGTGCAAGTCGCTTAGTGCGGAGCGGGAGCCTGTCCTACAATGAGCAGTTCTTC
- TRBJ1-2 TRBV28 - CASSSDVGARGYTF TGTGCCAGCAGTAGTGATGTGGGGGCGAGGGGCTACACCTTC
- TRBJ1-3 TRBV30 once CAWRGLSGNTIYF TGTGCCTGGAGGGGACTCTCTGGAAACACCATATATTTT
TRBD2 TRBJ2-1 TRBV27 - CASQLAGDGNEQFF TGTGCCAGCCAACTAGCGGGAGATGGCAATGAGCAGTTCTTC
- TRBJ1-4 TRBV28 - CASSHPNRADEKLFF TGTGCCAGCAGTCACCCAAACAGGGCGGATGAAAAACTGTTTTTT
- TRBJ2-1 TRBV29-1 - CSVVNRNEQFF TGCAGCGTTGTTAACAGAAATGAGCAGTTCTTC
- TRBJ2-1 TRBV5-1 - CASSSNQIEVKFF TGCGCCAGCAGCTCCAACCAAATAGAGGTAAAGTTCTTC
TRBD1 TRBJ2-7 TRBV30 - CAWSAGTAYEQYF TGTGCCTGGAGTGCCGGGACAGCTTACGAGCAGTACTTC
TRBD1 TRBJ2-7 TRBV28 - CASSLWGGQDHEQYF TGTGCCAGCAGTTTATGGGGGGGACAGGATCACGAGCAGTACTTC
- TRBJ2-7 TRBV29-1 - CSVETSTYEQYF TGCAGCGTTGAAACTAGCACCTACGAGCAGTACTTC
TRBD1 TRBJ2-3 TRBV5-1 - CASSLNRGPDTQYF TGCGCCAGCAGCCTTAACAGGGGCCCAGATACGCAGTATTTT
TRBD2 TRBJ2-1 TRBV7-6 - CASSSMRGTLAGDLRNEQFF TGTGCCAGCAGCTCCATGAGGGGAACCCTAGCGGGAGACCTTCGGAATGAGCAGTTCTTC
TRBD1 TRBJ2-3 TRBV5-1 - CASSSGQALVNTQYF TGCGCCAGCAGCTCAGGACAGGCCCTTGTGAATACGCAGTATTTT
- TRBJ1-4 TRBV29-1 - CSVKSPNNEKLFF TGCAGCGTTAAAAGCCCGAATAATGAAAAACTGTTTTTT
TRBD1 TRBJ1-3 TRBV3-1/TRBV3-2 few CASSHGTAGNTIYF TGTGCCAGCAGCCATGGGACAGCAGGAAACACCATATATTTT
- TRBJ2-5 TRBV6-5 - CASSYAPGWETQYF TGTGCCAGCAGTTACGCGCCAGGGTGGGAGACCCAGTACTTC
TRBD2 TRBJ2-5 TRBV9 - CASSASLASETQYF TGTGCCAGCAGCGCGTCACTAGCGTCGGAGACCCAGTACTTC
- TRBJ1-3 TRBV19 once CASSIRQAPGNTIYF TGTGCCAGTAGTATCCGACAGGCACCTGGAAACACCATATATTTT
TRBD1 TRBJ1-1 TRBV19 - CASSITGGSSTEAFF TGTGCCAGTAGTATCACAGGGGGCAGTAGCACTGAAGCTTTCTTT
- TRBJ2-1 TRBV2 - CASSTQGFEQFF TGTGCCAGCAGCACACAGGGATTTGAGCAGTTCTTC
- TRBJ2-3 TRBV29-1 - CSVEGSARNTDTQYF TGCAGCGTTGAAGGGTCGGCGCGGAACACAGATACGCAGTATTTT
- TRBJ2-5 TRBV5-1 - CASSPVGQHQETQYF TGCGCCAGCAGCCCGGTTGGGCAGCACCAAGAGACCCAGTACTTC
TRBD1 TRBJ1-1 TRBV27 - CATGTGRLTAAFF TGTGCCACTGGGACAGGGAGGTTAACGGCAGCTTTCTTT
- TRBJ2-7 TRBV5-1 - CASSLYGSYEQYF TGCGCCAGCAGCTTGTATGGCAGCTACGAGCAGTACTTC